These T cell receptor beta chains were read from a single sample in a study of blood T cell repertoires in COVID-19. The protocol was immunoSEQ multiplex PCR, while the TCRdb copy is restricted to in-frame clones and leaves out a portion. This sample has roughly 200,000 clones, with approximately 83% found just once. Material for sequencing was peripheral blood. The source of these receptors is a man aged 40-49 years with acute or convalescent COVID-19. CDR3s include the opening cysteine and the closing phenylalanine or tryptophan. Fields, in order: D gene, V gene, J gene, clone size, CDR3 protein, CDR3 DNA. The D gene is left open where the match is weak. Size values are once, few and many counts, or a class for expanded clones, and some rows have none.

TRBD1,TRBV19,TRBJ1-2,few,CASSKSLDRVNGYTF,TGTGCCAGTAGTAAGTCCTTGGACAGGGTTAATGGCTACACCTTC
TRBD2,TRBV4-1,TRBJ2-5,.,CASSPTRGGAGEEETQYF,TGCGCCAGCAGCCCTACCCGCGGGGGGGCAGGCGAGGAAGAGACCCAGTACTTC
.,TRBV2,TRBJ2-4,.,CASSARLGYQTAKNIQYF,TGTGCCAGCAGTGCCCGGTTGGGCTACCAGACAGCCAAAAACATTCAGTACTTC
.,TRBV6-5,TRBJ1-1,.,CASSLGYMNTEAFF,TGTGCCAGCAGTCTAGGTTACATGAACACTGAAGCTTTCTTT
TRBD1,TRBV11-2,TRBJ1-2,few,CASSPRDSNYGYTF,TGTGCCAGCAGCCCGAGGGACAGTAACTATGGCTACACCTTC
.,TRBV9,TRBJ1-6,once,CASSGQGTPLHF,TGTGCCAGCTCAGGGCAGGGGACACCCCTCCACTTT
TRBD2,TRBV7-9,TRBJ2-5,.,CASSPGLGTSGSQETQYF,TGTGCCAGCAGCCCAGGTCTAGGGACTAGCGGCTCCCAAGAGACCCAGTACTTC
TRBD2,TRBV5-1,TRBJ2-5,.,CASTGGGETQYF,TGCGCCAGCACGGGAGGTGGGGAGACCCAGTACTTC
.,TRBV6-5,TRBJ2-7,.,CATLRVEAVYEQYF,TGTGCCACCCTTCGGGTCGAAGCGGTCTACGAGCAGTACTTC
.,TRBV9,TRBJ2-7,.,CASSPHGDTSYEQYF,TGTGCCAGCAGCCCCCACGGGGACACCTCCTACGAGCAGTACTTC
.,TRBV19,TRBJ2-3,once,CASSIRGTDTQYF,TGTGCCAGTAGTATACGTGGCACAGATACGCAGTATTTT
TRBD1,TRBV27,TRBJ1-2,.,CASSLSPGGSSGYTF,TGTGCCAGCAGTTTATCGCCAGGGGGATCGTCTGGCTACACCTTC
.,TRBV29-1,TRBJ2-1,.,CSVNSVLYNEQFF,TGCAGCGTGAACAGTGTTCTCTACAATGAGCAGTTCTTC
.,TRBV11-3,TRBJ2-5,.,CASSRGSQETQYF,TGTGCCAGCAGCCGAGGGAGTCAAGAGACCCAGTACTTC
.,TRBV18,TRBJ2-6,once,CASSPSAGSPFSGANVLTF,TGTGCCAGCTCACCCTCCGCGGGCAGCCCTTTCTCTGGGGCCAACGTCCTGACTTTC
TRBD2,TRBV4-3,TRBJ2-3,.,CASSQIGLAGATRYTDTQYF,TGCGCCAGCAGCCAAATCGGGCTAGCGGGAGCTACTCGCTACACAGATACGCAGTATTTT
.,TRBV20-1,TRBJ1-6,.,CSARDPVEAHF,TGCAGTGCTAGAGACCCGGTGGAGGCCCACTTT
.,TRBV6-6,TRBJ2-7,.,CASRQTGGAGYEQYF,TGTGCCAGCAGACAAACCGGCGGAGCCGGCTACGAGCAGTACTTC
TRBD2,TRBV6-6,TRBJ2-2,.,CASSRRLGGGGASLNTGELFF,TGTGCCAGCAGTCGCCGTTTGGGTGGCGGGGGAGCGTCCCTTAACACCGGGGAGCTGTTTTTT
TRBD1,TRBV30,TRBJ1-4,.,CAWSETGGEKLFF,TGTGCCTGGAGCGAGACAGGGGGGGAAAAACTGTTTTTT
.,TRBV19,TRBJ1-2,once,CASHTPNRDTNYGYTF,TGTGCCAGCCACACTCCAAACAGAGATACTAACTATGGCTACACCTTC
TRBD1,TRBV4-1,TRBJ1-6,few,CASSLYGTGTSPLHF,TGCGCCAGCAGCCTGTACGGGACAGGGACCTCACCCCTCCACTTT
.,TRBV5-1,TRBJ2-2,.,CASSSGRDTGELFF,TGCGCCAGCAGCTCGGGGAGAGACACCGGGGAGCTGTTTTTT
TRBD2,TRBV7-2,TRBJ2-7,.,CASSRGLARSYEQYF,TGTGCCAGCAGCCGCGGACTAGCGAGATCGTACGAGCAGTACTTC
.,TRBV5-4,TRBJ2-5,.,CASSLVGGETQYF,TGTGCCAGCAGCTTGGTCGGGGGAGAGACCCAGTACTTC
.,TRBV6-4,TRBJ2-3,.,CASRGDGDTDTQYF,TGTGCCAGCAGGGGAGACGGAGACACAGATACGCAGTATTTT
TRBD1,TRBV15,TRBJ2-7,.,CATSIRTGSYEQYF,TGTGCCACCAGCATCCGGACAGGGTCCTACGAGCAGTACTTC
TRBD1,TRBV10-3,TRBJ1-2,.,CAIEGAAGYGYTF,TGTGCCATCGAGGGGGCGGCGGGCTATGGCTACACCTTC
.,TRBV5-1,TRBJ2-5,.,CASSLPSETQYF,TGCGCCAGCAGCTTGCCCTCAGAGACCCAGTACTTC
TRBD1,TRBV27,TRBJ2-3,.,CASSDRVLNTQYF,TGTGCCAGCAGCGACAGGGTTCTAAATACGCAGTATTTT
.,TRBV27,TRBJ2-7,.,CASSLSATYYEQYF,TGTGCCAGCAGTTTATCGGCGACATATTACGAGCAGTACTTC
.,TRBV19,TRBJ2-5,.,CASSRRGVEKTQYF,TGTGCCAGTAGTCGGAGGGGAGTCGAGAAGACCCAGTACTTC
.,TRBV15,TRBJ2-1,.,CALNNEQFF,TGTGCCCTTAACAATGAGCAGTTCTTC
TRBD1,TRBV7-9,TRBJ1-1,.,CASSAAGTVTEAFF,TGTGCCAGCAGCGCAGCCGGGACAGTAACTGAAGCTTTCTTT
.,TRBV6-5,TRBJ2-7,.,CASSYGGIEQYF,TGTGCCAGCAGTTACGGGGGGATAGAGCAGTACTTC
TRBD1,TRBV2,TRBJ1-1,.,CASSGTGEMNTEAFF,TGTGCCAGCAGCGGGACAGGGGAAATGAACACTGAAGCTTTCTTT
TRBD1,TRBV5-1,TRBJ1-5,few,CASSLIGDRSPSTQHF,TGCGCCAGCAGCTTAATCGGGGACAGGTCTCCTTCGACCCAGCATTTT
TRBD2,TRBV3-1/TRBV3-2,TRBJ2-2,few,CASSQDILAGVSNTGELFF,TGTGCCAGCAGCCAAGATATCCTAGCGGGAGTTTCAAACACCGGGGAGCTGTTTTTT
TRBD1,TRBV6-2/TRBV6-3,TRBJ1-1,.,CASSRLGQAYGYAFF,TGTGCCAGCAGTAGGCTGGGACAGGCCTACGGTTATGCTTTCTTT
TRBD1,TRBV2,TRBJ1-1,.,CASSVGTGGLTEAFF,TGTGCCAGCAGTGTGGGGACAGGGGGCCTCACTGAAGCTTTCTTT
TRBD2,TRBV11-2,TRBJ2-1,.,CASSTTSGGYNEQFF,TGTGCCAGCAGCACGACTAGCGGGGGTTACAATGAGCAGTTCTTC
.,TRBV7-2,TRBJ2-2,once,CASSLDRGGTGELFF,TGTGCCAGCAGCTTAGACAGGGGGGGCACCGGGGAGCTGTTTTTT
TRBD2,TRBV18,TRBJ2-7,.,CASSSPTSGRIYEQYF,TGTGCCAGCTCATCGCCGACTAGCGGGAGGATATACGAGCAGTACTTC
.,TRBV6-5,TRBJ1-5,.,CASGGVQPQHF,TGTGCCAGCGGGGGGGTTCAGCCCCAGCATTTT